A single sample is the source of the 28 T cell receptor beta chains below, sequenced in a study of blood T cell repertoires in COVID-19. Generated by immunoSEQ multiplex PCR, the TCRdb table keeps only in-frame clones and is missing some. The sample includes about 200,000 clones, roughly four fifths seen only once; the top ten take around 7%. Sequenced: PBMCs or T cells enriched from blood (not recorded which). These receptors were collected from a man aged 40-49 years who had recovered from COVID-19.

This chain's CDR3 is CASSQGRGRNSPLHF. CDR3 sequence (DNA): TGTGCCAGCAGCCAAGGAAGGGGGCGTAATTCACCCCTCCACTTT. The gene calls are TRBV3-1 (or the pseudogene TRBV3-2) and TRBJ1-6; 7 bases align to TRBD1. Trimming took 1 base from V and 6 from J; bases not matched to a gene: 3. The CDR3 runs 15 residues. Per the germline V gene, CDR1 is LGHDT and CDR2 is YNNKEL (reference sequence).

V and J are TRBV7-6 and TRBJ2-5; D not resolved. The CDR3 is 13 residues long. CDR1 is SGHVS, CDR2 FNYEAQ, per germline. The V end lost 0 bases, the J end lost 5 bases, and 7 bases lay between the germline ends. This CDR3 is CASSLAGRETQYF. The CDR3 DNA reads TGTGCCAGCAGCTTAGCGGGCCGGGAGACCCAGTACTTC.

This chain joins TRBV4-2 and TRBJ1-1; D is uncertain. The CDR3 contains 15 residues. Germline CDR1 and CDR2: LGHNA and YNFKEQ. The V end was cut by 0 bases, the J end by 3 bases, with 11 bases between. CDR3 sequence: CASSQEGGSHTEAFF. The DNA of the CDR3 is TGTGCCAGCAGCCAAGAGGGAGGCTCGCACACTGAAGCTTTCTTT.

DNA of the CDR3: TGTGCCAGCAGCCGGGGGACAGTTCGGTCCTACGAGCAGTACTTC. As protein: CASSRGTVRSYEQYF. The chain recombines TRBV5-7 with TRBJ2-7; D perhaps matches TRBD1 (7 bases). TRBV5-7 belongs to the ORF category, with a function that is uncertain. V was trimmed by 4 bases and J by 1 base, leaving 15 bases between them. The CDR3 runs 15 residues.

This chain connects TRBV5-1 to TRBJ2-7, with 8 positions matching TRBD1. The CDR3 covers 15 residues. V lost 4 bases, J lost 3 bases, and 9 bases stayed unmatched. In germline, CDR1 is SGHRS, CDR2 YFSETQ. Here the CDR3 reads CASSLGQGGGYEQYF. The CDR3 nucleotides read TGCGCCAGCAGCCTTGGACAGGGCGGAGGCTACGAGCAGTACTTC.

V usage is TRBV19 and J usage is TRBJ1-1; D is undetermined. The V end lost 3 bases, the J end lost 4 bases, and 18 bases lay between the germline ends. This CDR3 has 16 amino acids. Per the germline V gene, CDR1 is LNHDA and CDR2 is SQIVND (reference sequence). The CDR3 is CASSIFGSEYGTEAFF. CDR3 DNA sequence: TGTGCCAGTAGTATCTTCGGGTCTGAATATGGCACTGAAGCTTTCTTT.

The chain recombines TRBV6-5 with TRBJ1-5, with TRBD1 as a possible D gene (6 bases). Germline lookup yields CDR1 MNHEY and CDR2 SVGAGI. V lost 2 bases and J 0 bases, leaving 8 bases between the germline ends. CDR3 length: 15 amino acids. As DNA, the CDR3 is TGTGCCAGCAGTTACGACAGGTATAGCAATCAGCCCCAGCATTTT. Its translation: CASSYDRYSNQPQHF.

This clone occurred once. The rearrangement links TRBV11-2 to TRBJ2-6; 9 positions match TRBD1. Per the germline V gene, CDR1 is SGHAT and CDR2 is FQNNGV. J lost 3 bases, V lost 3 bases, and 9 bases had no gene match. This CDR3 contains 18 residues. The CDR3 nucleotides are TGTGCCAGCAGCTTGTACCCGGGGACAGGGCGTGGGGCCAACGTCCTGACTTTC. It specifies CASSLYPGTGRGANVLTF.

The rearrangement links TRBV6-5 to TRBJ2-7, with TRBD1 matching over 8 bases. V shed 0 bases, J shed 3 bases, and the junction held 7 bases outside the gene matches. The CDR3 has 16 amino acids. Germline V lookup: CDR1 MNHEY, CDR2 SVGAGI. CDR3 bases: TGTGCCAGCAGTTACTCCCGTAGACAGGGGAACTACGAGCAGTACTTC. Its protein is CASSYSRRQGNYEQYF.

The chain joins TRBV30 to TRBJ2-7; TRBD1 might be the D (5 bases). Deletions cut 4 bases from V and 1 base from J, with 20 bases between. Per germline, CDR1 GTSNPN and CDR2 SVGIG (reference sequence). The CDR3 loop spans 16 amino acids. CDR3 sequence (DNA): TGTGCCTGGAACCCCGGCGGCAGGGCTTATTCCTACGAGCAGTACTTC. It codes for CAWNPGGRAYSYEQYF.

J is TRBJ2-3 and V is TRBV24-1; 9 nucleotides agree with TRBD1. The CDR3 consists of 14 residues. The V and J ends lost 9 bases and 2 bases, in that order; junction bases with no gene match: 5. Looked up from germline, CDR1 is KGHDR and CDR2 is SFDVKD. The CDR3 sequence is CATSGTGTTDTQYF. As DNA, the CDR3 is TGTGCCACCTCCGGGACAGGGACCACAGATACGCAGTATTTT.

This chain links TRBV14 with TRBJ2-5, with D possibly TRBD2 on 6 matching bases. CDR3 length: 16 residues. CDR1 SGHDN and CDR2 FVKESK come from the germline V gene. V was cut by 5 bases and J by 4 bases, with 20 bases left in between. The CDR3 nucleotides are TGTGCCAGCAGCAAATTGGAGCGGGCACATACAGAGACCCAGTACTTC. This sequence encodes CASSKLERAHTETQYF.

V is TRBV19 and J is TRBJ2-7; 10 nucleotides line up with TRBD1. Germline lookup yields CDR1 LNHDA and CDR2 SQIVND (reference sequence). There are 14 residues in the CDR3. Losses at the gene ends were 9 bases for V and 6 bases for J; bases not matched to a gene: 11. The CDR3 DNA reads as TGTGCCAGCTCCGACAGGGGGCCCCGGCGCGAGCAGTACTTC. It codes for CASSDRGPRREQYF.

The V gene is TRBV25-1, the J gene TRBJ1-1; the D gene is possibly TRBD1 (5 bases). The CDR3 has 16 residues. The V gene's germline CDR1 is MGHDK and CDR2 SYGVNS. Deletions cut 2 bases from V and 0 bases from J, with 13 bases between. The CDR3 DNA sequence: TGTGCCAGCAGTGAAAGATGGGGCACCGTGAACACTGAAGCTTTCTTT. Amino acid sequence: CASSERWGTVNTEAFF. The whole variable domain, remainder taken from reference TRBV25-1 and TRBJ1-1, is EADIYQTPRYLVIGTGKKITLECSQTMGHDKMYWYQQDPGMELHLIHYSYGVNSTEKGDLSSESTVSRIRTEHFPLTLESARPSHTSQYLCASSERWGTVNTEAFFGQGTRLTVV.

This chain uses TRBV7-9 with TRBJ1-5; TRBD1 is a possible D gene (5 bases). The CDR3 has 14 residues. With 6 bases removed from V and 3 bases from J, the gap between germline ends came to 12 bases. The V gene's germline CDR1 is SEHNR and CDR2 FQNEAQ (reference sequence). The DNA of the CDR3 is TGTGCCAGCAGTTATGACAGATTCAATCAGCCCCAGCATTTT. The encoded protein is CASSYDRFNQPQHF.

The chain joins TRBV3-1 (or the pseudogene TRBV3-2) to TRBJ1-1; weak D call: TRBD1 (5 bases). Germline assignment: CDR1 LGHDT and CDR2 YNNKEL (reference sequence). The CDR3 loop spans 15 amino acids. V lost 3 bases and J lost 8, with 19 bases in between. Here the CDR3 reads CASSQGGAGPKEAFF. The DNA for the CDR3 is TGTGCCAGCAGCCAGGGAGGGGCAGGGCCTAAAGAAGCTTTCTTT.

The chain is built from TRBV10-1 and TRBJ1-1; TRBD1 matches 8 bases. This CDR3 has 12 amino acids. In germline, CDR1 is WNHNN, CDR2 SYGVQD (reference sequence). V was clipped by 6 bases and J by 8 bases; unmatched bases: 5. The chain's CDR3 is CASRGTGWEAFF. CDR3 sequence (DNA): TGCGCCAGCAGGGGGACAGGATGGGAAGCTTTCTTT.

This clone appeared once. This chain joins TRBV18 and TRBJ1-3; TRBD1 is a possible D gene (6 bases). Trimming shortened V by 2 bases and J by 0 bases, and 17 bases separated the two germline ends. This CDR3 region has 18 residues. CDR1 is KGHSH, CDR2 LQKENI, per germline. The CDR3 region is CASSPTPVTGSSGNTIYF. As DNA, the CDR3 is TGTGCCAGCTCACCAACACCTGTTACAGGGAGCTCTGGAAACACCATATATTTT. The full variable domain, with the rest looked up from reference TRBV18 and TRBJ1-3, is NAGVMQNPRHLVRRRGQEARLRCSPMKGHSHVYWYRQLPEEGLKFMVYLQKENIIDESGMPKERFSAEFPKEGPSILRIQQVVRGDSAAYFCASSPTPVTGSSGNTIYFGEGSWLTVV.

CDR3 coding DNA: TGCAGCGTTGAAGATGCGGTTAATACGCAGTATTTT. It codes for CSVEDAVNTQYF. This sequence joins TRBV29-1 and TRBJ2-3; D is unclear. Per the germline V gene, CDR1 is SQVTM and CDR2 is ANQGSEA. The CDR3 runs 12 residues. Trimming shortened V by 0 bases and J by 7 bases, and 8 bases separated the two germline ends.

The rearrangement uses TRBV7-2 and TRBJ1-2; 8 nucleotides agree with TRBD1. Germline values: CDR1 SGHTA, CDR2 FQGNSA. V shed 5 bases, J shed 6 bases, and the junction held 5 bases outside the gene matches. This CDR3 spans 13 amino acids. As DNA, the CDR3 is TGTGCCAGCAGCATGCGGACAGGGAATGGCTACACCTTC. It specifies CASSMRTGNGYTF.

The chain joins TRBV5-8 to TRBJ2-3; D not resolved. V was shortened by 4 bases and J by 1 base, with 10 bases between the two germline ends. The CDR3 has 14 residues. Germline-derived CDR1 and CDR2 are SGHTS and YDEGEE. The CDR3 protein is CASSLSGGTDTQYF. CDR3 nucleotides: TGTGCCAGCAGCCTTTCGGGTGGCACAGATACGCAGTATTTT.

This chain joins TRBV11-2 and TRBJ1-1; a possible D gene is TRBD1 (5 bases). The CDR3 extends over 15 amino acids. CDR1 SGHAT and CDR2 FQNNGV come from the germline V gene. The ends were cut back, 5 bases at V and 5 bases at J, with 18 bases in the middle. CDR3 residues: CASSVPGSGRTEAFF. For the CDR3, the DNA is TGTGCCAGCAGCGTGCCGGGATCAGGGAGGACTGAAGCTTTCTTT.

The chain has TRBV19 and TRBJ1-6; the match to TRBD1 covers 7 bases. The CDR3 runs to 16 residues. Germline lookup yields CDR1 LNHDA and CDR2 SQIVND (reference sequence). V shed 6 bases and J 1 base; nucleotides not matched to a gene: 6. The CDR3 sequence is CASRDTGESYNSPLHF. The DNA for the CDR3 is TGTGCCAGTAGGGACACAGGGGAATCCTATAATTCACCCCTCCACTTT.

The CDR3 is CASSSTGAGVYGYTF. The CDR3 DNA reads TGTGCCAGCAGCTCAACTGGGGCAGGGGTCTATGGCTACACCTTC. V and J are TRBV5-4 and TRBJ1-2, with D possibly being TRBD1 (6 bases). CDR1 and CDR2 (germline): SGHNT, YYREEE (reference sequence). This CDR3 contains 15 residues. Trimming left V 3 bases short and J 4 bases short, with 16 bases between.

This clone showed up just once. The CDR3 spells CAISAGDRSSGYTF. CDR3 DNA sequence: TGTGCCATCAGTGCAGGGGACAGGTCCTCTGGCTACACCTTC. The chain joins TRBV10-3 to TRBJ1-2, with 8 bases lining up with TRBD1. V gave up 4 bases and J gave up 7 bases; unmatched junction bases: 8. The CDR3 extends over 14 amino acids. Germline V gene sequence: CDR1 ENHRY, CDR2 SYGVKD.

The gene calls are TRBV19 and TRBJ2-7, with 8 bases identical to TRBD1. CDR3 length equals 14 residues. The germline CDR1 and CDR2 sequences are LNHDA and SQIVND (reference sequence). The ends lost 9 bases at V and 3 bases at J; junction bases unmatched: 10. CDR3 sequence: CARSTGQEDYEQYF. CDR3 in DNA: TGTGCCAGATCGACGGGACAGGAGGACTACGAGCAGTACTTC.

The CDR3 loop reads CASTPGQPNTGELFF. CDR3 DNA: TGCGCCAGCACCCCGGGACAGCCGAACACCGGGGAGCTGTTTTTT. V gene TRBV5-1 combines with J gene TRBJ2-2; 7 positions match TRBD1. The ends lost 6 bases at V and 0 bases at J; junction bases unmatched: 5. The V gene's germline CDR1 is SGHRS and CDR2 YFSETQ. The CDR3 has 15 amino acids.

The chain has TRBV6-5 and TRBJ2-7; TRBD1 matches at 7 bases. The CDR3 length is 15 residues. Trimming at V came to 5 bases and at J to 2 bases, leaving 9 bases not matched to a gene. CDR1 is MNHEY and CDR2 is SVGAGI in the germline V gene. CDR3 in amino acids: CASSRGTAPTYEQYF. For the CDR3, the DNA is TGTGCCAGCAGTCGAGGGACAGCTCCTACCTACGAGCAGTACTTC.